Shown below are 26 T cell receptor beta chains from a single sample sequenced in a study of CD8 T cells in ankylosing spondylitis. Study observations and caveats: What appeared characteristic of ankylosing spondylitis blood was a TCR beta motif of several highly homologous variants.

These TCRs' antigens remain unknown. TCRdb used MiXCR to reprocess the 5' RACE reads, holding one entry per CDR3 protein. The sample shows approximately 400,000 distinct CDR3 sequences, 15% to 20% of them seen only once. Sequencing input: blood, either unsorted or a sorted T cell fraction (not recorded which). The receptors originated from a male donor with ankylosing spondylitis.

Only a few counts were recorded for this clonotype. V gene TRBV7-9 combines with J gene TRBJ1-2, with 10 bases lining up with TRBD1. The V gene end was trimmed by 5 bases and the J gene end by 4 bases; junction bases not matched to a gene: 10. Germline V gene sequence: CDR1 SEHNR, CDR2 FQNEAQ (reference sequence). CDR3 length equals 16 residues. The CDR3, as DNA: TGTGCCAGCAGCCACGCAGGACAGGGGGAAACCTATGGCTACACCTTC. Its protein is CASSHAGQGETYGYTF.

The chain carries TRBV29-1 and TRBJ1-1; possible D gene TRBD1, 5 bases. This CDR3 spans 12 amino acids. Germline assignment: CDR1 SQVTM and CDR2 ANQGSEA. V was clipped by 7 bases and J by 5 bases, with 14 bases between them. The CDR3 sequence is CSGLHGGTEAFF. In nucleotides, the CDR3 is TGCAGCGGACTACACGGGGGGACTGAAGCTTTCTTT.

The table lists this clonotype with a count of one. This chain joins TRBV9 and TRBJ2-2; TRBD2 agrees at 11 bases. With V trimmed by 4 bases and J by 4 bases, 3 bases remained unmatched. The CDR3 length is 15 residues. Germline CDR1 and CDR2: SGDLS and YYNGEE. CDR3 amino acids: CASSILAGGTGELFF. As DNA, the CDR3 is TGTGCCAGCAGCATCCTAGCGGGAGGCACCGGGGAGCTGTTTTTT.

J is TRBJ2-1 and V is TRBV5-1; 9 bases match TRBD2. The CDR3 is 16 residues long. The junction had 8 bases not matched to a gene; V was cut back by 0 bases and J by 7 bases. Germline V gene data show CDR1 as SGHRS and CDR2 as YFSETQ. The CDR3 coding sequence is TGCGCCAGCAGCTTGGAACCGGGACTAGCTGGGAATGAGCAGTTCTTC. It translates to CASSLEPGLAGNEQFF.

The CDR3 spells CATSDSSGGLFDTQYF. The CDR3 bases are TGTGCCACCAGTGATTCTAGCGGGGGGCTTTTCGATACGCAGTATTTT. The chain carries TRBV24-1 and TRBJ2-3; 11 nucleotides line up with TRBD2. The length of the CDR3 is 16 residues. V lost 2 bases and J lost 6; bases outside the gene matches: 6. Germline CDR1 is KGHDR and CDR2 is SFDVKD.

The rearrangement links TRBV7-9 to TRBJ2-7; D may be TRBD2 (6 bases). V was shortened by 8 bases and J by 2 bases, with 13 bases between the two germline ends. This CDR3 has 13 residues. Germline V gives CDR1 SEHNR, CDR2 FQNEAQ (reference sequence). In nucleotides, the CDR3 is TGTGCCAGCCAGTACGGGAGTACCTACGAGCAGTACTTC. Protein product: CASQYGSTYEQYF.

The chain recombines TRBV3-1 with TRBJ1-1; the D is unclear. Germline lookup yields CDR1 LGHDT and CDR2 YNNKEL (reference sequence). V lost 3 bases and J lost 1, with 9 bases in between. The CDR3 runs to 14 residues. CDR3 residues: CASSQGGRNTEAFF. CDR3 nucleotides: TGTGCCAGCAGCCAGGGTGGAAGGAACACTGAAGCTTTCTTT.

The J gene is TRBJ2-5, the V gene TRBV15, with D perhaps TRBD1 or TRBD2 (5 bases each). The CDR3 length is 14 residues. CDR1 LNHNV and CDR2 YYDKDF come from the germline V gene (reference sequence). Trimming removed 6 bases from V and 5 bases from J, with 16 bases in between. For the CDR3, the DNA is TGTGCCACCAGAGAACGGGGACCTAGGGAGACCCAGTACTTC. Its translation: CATRERGPRETQYF.

This clonotype appeared a few times. The chain uses TRBV12-3 or TRBV12-4 and TRBJ1-2; D gene unclear. Trimming shortened V by 3 bases and J by 4 bases, and 15 bases separated the two germline ends. This CDR3 is built from 15 residues. Here the CDR3 DNA reads TGTGCCAGCAGTTTTCGACAAGACGGCCTCTATGGCTACACCTTC. It translates to CASSFRQDGLYGYTF.

A few counts support this clonotype. The chain has TRBV27 and TRBJ1-5; TRBD1 is a possible D gene (5 bases). Looked up from germline, CDR1 is MNHEY and CDR2 is SMNVEV (reference sequence). CDR3 length equals 13 residues. Trimming stripped 3 bases from V and 5 bases from J, with 8 bases between. The CDR3 is CASSFQGHQPQHF. Here the CDR3 DNA reads TGTGCCAGCAGTTTCCAGGGCCATCAGCCCCAGCATTTT.

This clonotype was counted many times. The J gene is TRBJ2-7, the V gene TRBV14; no firm D call. CDR3 length: 13 residues. CDR1 and CDR2 from the germline V gene are SGHDN and FVKESK. V was pared by 4 bases and J by 4 bases, with 11 bases between. The CDR3 loop is CASSLLPGYEQYF. Here the CDR3 DNA reads TGTGCCAGCAGCCTATTACCGGGTTACGAGCAGTACTTC.

This clonotype was seen more than once but under ten times. This rearrangement joins TRBV20-1 to TRBJ2-3, with 15 bases lining up with TRBD2. Unmatched junction bases numbered 11, after V lost 7 bases and J lost 3 bases. Germline loops: CDR1 DFQATT, CDR2 SNEGSKA (reference sequence). There are 17 residues in the CDR3. CDR3 nucleotide sequence: TGCAGTGGACGAGGACTAGCGGGGGGGCTTATGACAGATACGCAGTATTTT. Its protein is CSGRGLAGGLMTDTQYF.

The table lists this clonotype with a few counts. The rearrangement uses TRBV3-1 and TRBJ1-3; D is uncertain. Deletions cut 1 base from V and 2 bases from J, with 15 bases between. Germline V CDR1 and CDR2: LGHDT, YNNKEL (reference sequence). The CDR3 is 17 amino acids. The CDR3 DNA follows: TGTGCCAGCAGCCAAGGTCTGGGGAAGGTTGCTGGAAACACCATATATTTT. Its protein product is CASSQGLGKVAGNTIYF.

This chain links TRBV5-8 with TRBJ1-1, with D possibly TRBD1 on 5 matching bases. Trimming left V 0 bases short and J 1 base short, with 13 bases between. Germline V CDR1 and CDR2: SGHTS, YDEGEE. CDR3 length: 16 residues. In DNA, the CDR3 is TGTGCCAGCAGCTTGGGGTGGGGCTCGGGGAACACTGAAGCTTTCTTT. It translates to CASSLGWGSGNTEAFF.

The genes are TRBV2 and TRBJ2-3, with D unresolved. This CDR3 has 14 residues. V dropped 7 bases and J dropped 4 bases, with 15 bases sitting between them. The germline V gene encodes CDR1 SNHLY and CDR2 FYNNEI. This CDR3 is CASILPTTADTQYF. As DNA, the CDR3 is TGTGCCAGCATTTTGCCGACCACAGCAGATACGCAGTATTTT.

This clonotype has just a few counts. The rearrangement links TRBV11-2 to TRBJ2-1; TRBD2 aligns across 13 bases. CDR1 and CDR2 (germline): SGHAT, FQNNGV. V gave up 5 bases and J gave up 6 bases; unmatched junction bases: 13. The CDR3 is 18 amino acids. The CDR3 spells CASSLGTSGTGWGNEQFF. In DNA form, the CDR3 reads TGTGCCAGCAGCCTAGGGACTAGCGGGACAGGGTGGGGCAATGAGCAGTTCTTC.

This clonotype has just a few counts. The chain uses TRBV19 and TRBJ1-5; the match to TRBD1 covers 9 bases. This CDR3 region has 16 residues. The trim removed 5 bases at V and 4 bases at J, leaving 9 bases unmatched. Germline CDR1 LNHDA, CDR2 SQIVND (reference sequence). CDR3 in amino acids: CASSSRRDRANQPQHF. CDR3 nucleotide sequence: TGTGCCAGTAGTTCAAGGAGGGACAGGGCAAATCAGCCCCAGCATTTT.

This chain uses TRBV7-2 with TRBJ2-7; D is undetermined. V was shortened by 6 bases and J by 4 bases, with 13 bases between the two germline ends. The CDR3 extends over 13 amino acids. Germline CDR1 and CDR2: SGHTA and FQGNSA. CDR3 in amino acids: CASSEPARYEQYF. CDR3 bases: TGTGCCAGCAGTGAACCAGCTCGTTACGAGCAGTACTTC.

This clonotype was seen a handful of times. This chain uses TRBV20-1 with TRBJ1-2, with 7 bases fitting TRBD1. V was clipped by 1 base and J by 6 bases; unmatched bases: 5. Germline lookup yields CDR1 DFQATT and CDR2 SNEGSKA (reference sequence). CDR3 length equals 13 residues. For the CDR3, the DNA is TGCAGTGCTAGAGGGAGGGGGCAGGATGGCTACACCTTC. It translates to CSARGRGQDGYTF.

In its sample, this clonotype was seen a few times. The CDR3 reads CASSLGRGVLQETQYF. The CDR3 DNA reads TGTGCCAGCAGCTTAGGGCGGGGGGTCCTCCAAGAGACCCAGTACTTC. This chain uses TRBV7-2 with TRBJ2-5; 8 nucleotides align to TRBD2. With 1 base clipped from V and 1 base from J, the junction kept 5 bases outside the gene matches. Germline-derived CDR1 and CDR2 are SGHTA and FQGNSA. CDR3 size: 16 residues.

The chain couples TRBV11-3 to TRBJ1-2; no reliable D call. The CDR3 covers 12 residues. Germline values: CDR1 SGHNT, CDR2 YENEEA. V lost 3 bases and J lost 8, with 10 bases in between. The CDR3 loop reads CASSFVGGGYTF. The CDR3 nucleotides are TGTGCCAGCAGCTTTGTAGGAGGGGGCTACACCTTC.

The CDR3 DNA sequence: TGTGCCAGCAGTTACCGCCTCGGGGAGCTGTTTTTT. Translation gives CASSYRLGELFF. The rearrangement links TRBV6-5 to TRBJ2-2, with D uncertain. Germline loops: CDR1 MNHEY, CDR2 SVGAGI. The CDR3 runs to 12 residues. V lost 2 bases, J lost 7 bases, and 5 bases lay in between.

This clonotype was observed once. This chain connects TRBV3-1 to TRBJ2-7; maybe TRBD2 (5 bases). The V end was cut by 1 base, the J end by 3 bases, with 10 bases between. The V gene's germline CDR1 is LGHDT and CDR2 YNNKEL (reference sequence). The CDR3 is 14 residues long. The CDR3 reads CASSQVIGGYEQYF. Here the CDR3 DNA reads TGTGCCAGCAGCCAAGTGATTGGAGGCTACGAGCAGTACTTC.

The chain carries TRBV2 and TRBJ2-5, with D uncertain. Germline assignment: CDR1 SNHLY and CDR2 FYNNEI. The CDR3 is 12 residues long. V was cut by 8 bases and J by 2 bases, with 9 bases left in between. CDR3 in DNA: TGTGCCAGCGGGCCAGTTCAAGAGACCCAGTACTTC. It is translated as CASGPVQETQYF.

This clonotype was seen only a few times. This chain connects TRBV11-3 to TRBJ2-3; 10 nucleotides align to TRBD2. With 6 bases clipped from V and 1 base from J, the junction kept 4 bases outside the gene matches. The germline gives CDR1 SGHNT, CDR2 YENEEA. The CDR3 consists of 15 residues. This CDR3 is CASSWTSGRTDTQYF. CDR3 nucleotides: TGTGCCAGCAGTTGGACTAGCGGACGCACAGATACGCAGTATTTT.

This clonotype has more than one count but fewer than ten. The chain carries TRBV4-3 and TRBJ2-3; D remains ambiguous. Germline V gives CDR1 LGHNA, CDR2 YSLEER. V was shortened by 0 bases and J by 2 bases, with 6 bases between the two germline ends. This CDR3 has 14 amino acids. The CDR3 DNA reads as TGCGCCAGCAGCCAAGACCCGTTCACAGATACGCAGTATTTT. The encoded protein is CASSQDPFTDTQYF.